The entry below describes one T cell receptor (beta chain). Its antigen is not identified. The data were taken from a study of CD8+CD57+ T cells in acquired aplastic anemia. Overall study context: On average, healthy donors gave approximately 11 million reads for CD4+ cells. General study findings and limits: Overlap between patients and controls comprised about 28 CD8+ CDR3 sequences.

The CDR3 covers 13 residues. CDR1 is SQVTM and CDR2 is ANQGSEA in the germline V gene. The V gene lost 1 base and the J gene lost 4 bases, with 10 bases spanning the gap. The template used for profiling TCR beta VDJ and CDR3 was genomic DNA. TCRdb analysed the reads with MiXCR anew, one entry per CDR3 protein. Of some 210,000 distinct CDR3 sequences in the sample, over 55% were seen once. This sequence joins TRBV29-1 and TRBJ1-1; the D gene is possibly TRBD1 (5 bases). This receptor was identified in a human donor in good health. Sequences were obtained from sorted CD4+, CD8+, or CD8+CD57+ T cells (not recorded which) from PBMCs. This chain's CDR3 is CSVEVQVGTEAFF. The CDR3 DNA reads TGCAGCGTTGAAGTACAGGTGGGCACTGAAGCTTTCTTT.